The next 16 T cell receptor beta chains were all read from a single sample in a study of blood T cell repertoires in COVID-19. The assay was immunoSEQ multiplex PCR, and TCRdb's table has in-frame clones only and misses some. Of nearly 90,000 clones listed, around 90% are singletons. Sequencing was carried out using peripheral blood. These receptors were obtained from a man aged 18 to 29 with COVID-19, enrolled during active disease.

The chain uses TRBV6-6 and TRBJ2-7; D uncertain. V was trimmed by 4 bases and J by 0 bases, leaving 13 bases between them. Germline V gene data show CDR1 as MNHNY and CDR2 as SVGAGI (reference sequence). The CDR3 extends over 15 amino acids. The CDR3 nucleotides are TGTGCCAGCAGTTCGGCGCTCCCTAGCTCCTACGAGCAGTACTTC. Translated, it gives CASSSALPSSYEQYF.

The rearrangement joins TRBV13 to TRBJ2-1, with 10 bases that match TRBD2. V lost 5 bases, J lost 2 bases, and 3 bases stayed unmatched. Germline V gives CDR1 PRHDT, CDR2 FYEKMQ (reference sequence). The CDR3 runs to 15 residues. The CDR3 DNA reads TGTGCCAGCAGCGCAGGACTAGCGGCCTACAATGAGCAGTTCTTC. This translates into CASSAGLAAYNEQFF.

The chain has TRBV29-1 and TRBJ2-7, with 8 positions matching TRBD1. CDR3 length equals 14 residues. Trimming at V came to 6 bases and at J to 4 bases, leaving 11 bases not matched to a gene. Germline CDR1 SQVTM, CDR2 ANQGSEA. The CDR3 here is CSVRDRGLKYEQYF. In DNA form, the CDR3 reads TGCAGCGTAAGAGACAGGGGATTAAAGTACGAGCAGTACTTC.

The chain has TRBV19 and TRBJ2-7; 8 nucleotides align to TRBD1. The ends lost 5 bases at V and 2 bases at J; junction bases unmatched: 5. The CDR3 is 14 residues long. The V gene's germline CDR1 is LNHDA and CDR2 SQIVND (reference sequence). CDR3 sequence (DNA): TGTGCCAGTAGTGGAGGACAGGGTCCCTACGAGCAGTACTTC. Amino acids: CASSGGQGPYEQYF.

This chain joins TRBV5-4 and TRBJ1-2; maybe TRBD1 (5 bases). Trimming took 2 bases from V and 3 from J, leaving 11 bases between them. The CDR3 has 14 amino acids. Germline CDR1 and CDR2: SGHNT and YYREEE (reference sequence). The DNA for the CDR3 is TGTGCCAGCAGCTTAGGAGGGGCGGACTATGGCTACACCTTC. Its protein is CASSLGGADYGYTF.

The CDR3 loop is CASSLGDSNNYGYTF. The CDR3 nucleotides read TGCGCCAGCAGCTTGGGTGACAGCAATAACTATGGCTACACCTTC. The V gene is TRBV5-1, the J gene TRBJ1-2, with a tentative D call TRBD1 (5 bases). Germline V lookup: CDR1 SGHRS, CDR2 YFSETQ. The V and J ends lost 0 bases and 1 base respectively, with 10 bases between them. The CDR3 sequence is 15 residues long.

This chain connects TRBV5-6 to TRBJ1-4; unclear D gene. CDR3 length: 13 amino acids. CDR1 and CDR2 (germline): SGHDT, YYEEEE. The ends were cut back, 0 bases at V and 12 bases at J, with 12 bases in the middle. CDR3 DNA sequence: TGTGCCAGCAGCTTGGGGAGAAGGCGGGAACTGTTTTTT. As protein: CASSLGRRRELFF.

The CDR3 DNA reads TGTGCCAGCAGCTTTTCGACAGGGGAGGACTCACCCCTCCACTTT. Translation: CASSFSTGEDSPLHF. J is TRBJ1-6 and V is TRBV13; 8 bases line up with TRBD1. The junction had 8 bases not matched to a gene; V was cut back by 3 bases and J by 10 bases. This CDR3 has 15 residues. Germline values: CDR1 PRHDT, CDR2 FYEKMQ (reference sequence). The full variable domain, rest sourced from reference TRBV13 and TRBJ1-6, is AAGVIQSPRHLIKEKRETATLKCYPIPRHDTVYWYQQGPGQDPQFLISFYEKMQSDKGSIPDRFSAQQFSDYHSELNMSSLELGDSALYFCASSFSTGEDSPLHFGNGTRLTVT.

V usage is TRBV6-5 and J usage is TRBJ1-1; D unresolved. This CDR3 is built from 11 residues. Germline CDR1 and CDR2: MNHEY and SVGAGI. V dropped 6 bases and J dropped 10 bases, with 12 bases sitting between them. CDR3 sequence: CASSSEGGAFF. The CDR3, as DNA: TGTGCCAGCAGCTCCGAAGGAGGAGCTTTCTTT.

Only a few counts were recorded for this clone. The CDR3 spells CASSPLAGGEQFF. CDR3 DNA sequence: TGCGCCAGCAGTCCACTAGCGGGAGGAGAGCAGTTCTTC. The rearrangement joins TRBV5-1 to TRBJ2-1; TRBD2 matches 12 bases. Per the germline V gene, CDR1 is SGHRS and CDR2 is YFSETQ. Trimming took 5 bases from V and 10 from J; bases not matched to a gene: 4. The CDR3 extends over 13 amino acids. Using reference TRBV5-1 and TRBJ2-1 for the parts outside the CDR3, the full variable domain is KAGVTQTPRYLIKTRGQQVTLSCSPISGHRSVSWYQQTPGQGLQFLFEYFSETQRNKGNFPGRFSGRQFSNSRSEMNVSTLELGDSALYLCASSPLAGGEQFFGPGTRLTVL.

The CDR3 region is CASTKGQHATNEKLFF. CDR3 DNA: TGTGCCAGCACAAAAGGACAGCACGCAACTAATGAAAAACTGTTTTTT. The rearrangement joins TRBV9 to TRBJ1-4; D may be TRBD1 (6 bases). The CDR3 runs 16 residues. Trimming pared 6 bases from V and 0 bases from J, leaving 15 bases between. Germline CDR1 reads SGDLS; CDR2 reads YYNGEE.

The chain links TRBV7-2 to TRBJ2-7; 7 nucleotides agree with TRBD1. J gave up 4 bases and V 2 bases, and 5 bases lay outside the gene matches. Germline CDR1 and CDR2: SGHTA and FQGNSA. This CDR3 spans 14 amino acids. The CDR3 coding sequence is TGTGCCAGCAGCTTATACAGGGGAAGTTACGAGCAGTACTTC. Its protein product is CASSLYRGSYEQYF.

This clone was seen only once. An end of the junction does not agree with germline; a read error may underlie this. The J gene is TRBJ1-4, the V gene TRBV7-9, with 8 bases identical to TRBD1. Germline loops: CDR1 SEHNR, CDR2 FQNEAQ (reference sequence). The CDR3 is 14 residues long. CDR3 protein: CASSPDRVNEKLLF. CDR3 nucleotides: TGTGCCAGCAGCCCGGACAGGGTTAATGAAAAACTGCTTTTT.

The chain is built from TRBV27 and TRBJ1-2; weak D call: TRBD1 (5 bases). The CDR3 loop spans 14 amino acids. Trimming stripped 8 bases from V and 8 bases from J, with 21 bases between. Looked up from germline, CDR1 is MNHEY and CDR2 is SMNVEV (reference sequence). The CDR3 here is CASRGSGEGIGYTF. CDR3 bases: TGTGCCAGCCGGGGGTCCGGGGAGGGGATAGGCTACACCTTC.

The CDR3 spells CSARAPMNTEAFF. Here the CDR3 DNA reads TGCAGCGCCAGGGCGCCAATGAACACTGAAGCTTTCTTT. The chain employs TRBV29-1 and TRBJ1-1, with D maybe TRBD1 (5 bases). Between the trimmed V and J ends, which lost 7 bases and 0 bases, there was a span of 12 bases. This CDR3 comprises 13 residues. CDR1 is SQVTM, CDR2 ANQGSEA, per germline.

The chain has TRBV9 and TRBJ1-6; D gene ambiguous. CDR1 is SGDLS, CDR2 YYNGEE, per germline. V was cut by 0 bases and J by 14 bases, with 18 bases left in between. The CDR3 totals 15 residues. Here the CDR3 reads CASSVGAGMTSALHF. The CDR3 DNA reads as TGTGCCAGCAGCGTAGGGGCGGGTATGACTTCGGCCCTCCACTTT.